This T cell receptor beta chain stems from a study of beta chain features in type 1 diabetes. Study conclusions and caveats: TCRB CDR3s from Type 1 diabetes patients were moderately but significantly shorter in all four CD4+ subsets.

Germline V gene lookup returns CDR1 SEHNR and CDR2 FQNEAQ (reference sequence). This CDR3 is built from 15 residues. The J segment lost 3 bases and the V segment lost 5 bases, leaving 9 bases of the junction unmatched. Regarding this clone: Antigen specificity is unknown.

Reverse transcribing all isolated RNA meant expressed TCRB transcripts were sequenced. Sequencing was performed with immunoSEQ multiplex PCR; in TCRdb, only in-frame clones are kept and a portion is missing. The sample shows about 340,000 clones, roughly 14% of them seen only once. The TCR originated in a woman aged 18-35 years with type 1 diabetes. This sequence joins TRBV7-9 and TRBJ1-1, with TRBD1 matching over 7 bases. Sequenced input: naive CD4+ T cells from blood. The CDR3 reads CASSLLQGTDTEAFF. The CDR3 DNA reads TGTGCCAGCAGCCTACTACAGGGGACAGACACTGAAGCTTTCTTT.